One sample yielded the 26 T cell receptor beta chains listed below, sequenced in a study of Ad26.COV2.S vaccination and SARS-CoV-2 variants. Noted treatment: roughly 19 received Ad26.COV2.S at low or high dose, single or two shots; about 5 received placebo; per-sample allocation not given. Sample collection was performed on day 63 after the first vaccine or placebo injection. Libraries were prepared by immunoSEQ multiplex PCR; TCRdb keeps only in-frame clonotypes and omits some of them. Of about 250,000 clones in the sample, about 89% were seen once. The source was peripheral blood, collected in a trial of Ad26.COV2.S vaccine versus placebo. The receptors here all came from a person aged 18-60 years who received the Ad26.COV2.S COVID-19 vaccine or a placebo.

This chain links TRBV6-5 with TRBJ1-4; D gene ambiguous. CDR1 is MNHEY, CDR2 SVGAGI, per germline. Trimming pared 0 bases from V and 8 bases from J, leaving 7 bases between. CDR3 length equals 13 residues. The CDR3 spells CASSYSRWEKLFF. The CDR3 DNA follows: TGTGCCAGCAGTTACTCGAGATGGGAAAAACTGTTTTTT.

This clone was seen more than once but under ten times. The chain is built from TRBV2 and TRBJ1-6; possibly TRBD1 for D (6 bases). With 7 bases removed from V and 7 bases from J, the gap between germline ends came to 17 bases. CDR3 length equals 15 residues. CDR1 and CDR2 from the germline V gene are SNHLY and FYNNEI. CDR3 residues: CASNTAKGGNSPLHF. The CDR3 DNA reads TGTGCCAGCAATACTGCTAAGGGGGGAAATTCACCCCTCCACTTT.

There are a few counts of this clone. The gene calls are TRBV11-2 and TRBJ2-7; D is possibly TRBD2 (5 bases). This CDR3 spans 14 amino acids. Germline-derived CDR1 and CDR2 are SGHAT and FQNNGV. The V end was cut by 1 base, the J end by 6 bases, with 13 bases between. CDR3 amino acids: CASSLGGFFGEQYF. In DNA, the CDR3 is TGTGCCAGCAGCTTAGGAGGGTTTTTCGGCGAGCAGTACTTC.

This chain links TRBV6-5 with TRBJ1-1, with D maybe TRBD1 (5 bases). Per germline, CDR1 MNHEY and CDR2 SVGAGI. This CDR3 has 15 residues. The V end was cut by 7 bases, the J end by 0 bases, with 15 bases between. Here the CDR3 reads CASIPQRGVNTEAFF. The DNA for the CDR3 is TGTGCCAGCATTCCCCAACGAGGGGTGAACACTGAAGCTTTCTTT.

This clone was detected a few times. The V and J genes are TRBV5-4 and TRBJ2-2; 10 bases match TRBD2. V shed 0 bases and J 8 bases; nucleotides not matched to a gene: 4. CDR1 and CDR2 from the germline V gene are SGHNT and YYREEE (reference sequence). There are 15 residues in the CDR3. CDR3 amino acids: CASSLVAGGSGELFF. The CDR3 DNA reads as TGTGCCAGCAGCTTGGTAGCGGGGGGTTCTGGGGAGCTGTTTTTT.

This clone came up a few times. The V gene is TRBV12-3 or TRBV12-4, the J gene TRBJ1-4, with D uncertain. V was pared by 1 base and J by 9 bases, with 3 bases between. CDR3 length: 11 residues. The CDR3 DNA sequence: TGTGCCAGCAGTTTAGAACAAAAACTGTTTTTT. It specifies CASSLEQKLFF.

This chain joins TRBV5-1 and TRBJ2-1; D tentatively fits TRBD1 or TRBD2 (5 bases each). The V gene's germline CDR1 is SGHRS and CDR2 YFSETQ. V dropped 1 base and J dropped 7 bases, with 15 bases sitting between them. The CDR3 is 15 residues long. CDR3 protein: CASSLSPGTGNEQFF. The CDR3 DNA reads as TGCGCCAGCAGCTTGAGCCCAGGGACGGGGAATGAGCAGTTCTTC.

About this clone itself: The sample has other DNA sequences that encode this CDR3 too. V is TRBV30 and J is TRBJ1-3; D uncertain. This CDR3 contains 12 residues. Trimming removed 0 bases at V and 3 bases at J, with 3 bases between. Germline values: CDR1 GTSNPN, CDR2 SVGIG (reference sequence). CDR3 sequence reads: CAWSVDGNTIYF. CDR3 nucleotides: TGTGCCTGGAGTGTAGATGGAAACACCATATATTTT.

This clone was counted once. The sample holds other DNA sequences that translate to the same CDR3. The chain uses TRBV4-3 and TRBJ1-1; D may be TRBD1 (5 bases). V dropped 5 bases and J dropped 3 bases, with 10 bases sitting between them. The CDR3 runs to 13 residues. CDR1 is LGHNA and CDR2 is YSLEER in the germline V gene. In nucleotides, the CDR3 is TGCGCCAGCAGCAGGGGAGTCGACACTGAAGCTTTCTTT. This translates into CASSRGVDTEAFF.

This CDR3 is CASGRQGMEQFF. In nucleotides, the CDR3 is TGTGCCAGCGGAAGACAGGGTATGGAGCAGTTCTTC. V and J are TRBV12-3 or TRBV12-4 and TRBJ2-1, with 7 nucleotides matching TRBD1. The V gene end was trimmed by 8 bases and the J gene end by 10 bases; junction bases not matched to a gene: 8. The CDR3 totals 12 residues.

This chain joins TRBV6-4 and TRBJ2-2; 12 nucleotides line up with TRBD2. After removal of 5 bases from V and 2 bases from J, the junction contained 6 bases not matched to a gene. The CDR3 has 17 residues. Germline V lookup: CDR1 MRHNA, CDR2 SNTAGT. Written as DNA, the CDR3 is TGTGCCAGCAGTCCAACCGGACTAGCGGGAAACACCGGGGAGCTGTTTTTT. This codes for CASSPTGLAGNTGELFF.

A word on this clone: Within the sample, other DNA sequences also encode this same CDR3. This chain connects TRBV19 to TRBJ1-2; no reliable D call. V lost 4 bases and J 2 bases, leaving 5 bases between the germline ends. Germline CDR1 reads LNHDA; CDR2 reads SQIVND (reference sequence). There are 12 residues in the CDR3. CDR3 sequence (DNA): TGTGCCAGTAGTACATTGAACTATGGCTACACCTTC. Its protein product is CASSTLNYGYTF.

The chain employs TRBV13 and TRBJ1-2; TRBD1 might be the D (6 bases). The CDR3 covers 12 residues. CDR1 PRHDT and CDR2 FYEKMQ come from the germline V gene (reference sequence). V was cut by 4 bases and J by 8 bases, with 11 bases left in between. The CDR3, as DNA: TGTGCCAGCAGCTCCAGGGGTGGCGGCTACACCTTC. It is translated as CASSSRGGGYTF.

J is TRBJ2-7 and V is TRBV4-1; 10 nucleotides line up with TRBD1. CDR1 and CDR2 (germline): MGHRA, YSYEKL. The V and J ends lost 1 base and 6 bases, in that order; junction bases with no gene match: 3. The CDR3 is 14 residues long. CDR3 nucleotide sequence: TGCGCCAGCAGCCAAGGGACAGGGGGTTTCGAGCAGTACTTC. Encoded protein: CASSQGTGGFEQYF.

This clone was counted only a few times. This sequence joins TRBV2 and TRBJ1-2; TRBD1 is a possible D gene (6 bases). Looked up from germline, CDR1 is SNHLY and CDR2 is FYNNEI. Trimming cost V 6 bases and J 4 bases, with 15 bases left between them. The CDR3 loop spans 14 amino acids. The CDR3 loop is CASREQGAGYGYTF. As DNA, the CDR3 is TGTGCCAGCAGAGAACAGGGAGCGGGCTATGGCTACACCTTC.

The gene calls are TRBV2 and TRBJ2-1; D uncertain. The CDR3 spans 11 residues. V lost 6 bases and J lost 10, with 10 bases in between. The germline gives CDR1 SNHLY, CDR2 FYNNEI. The CDR3 loop is CASSNFGEQFF. The CDR3 region has the DNA TGTGCCAGCAGCAATTTTGGGGAGCAGTTCTTC.

This clone was detected only once. The rearrangement uses TRBV11-2 and TRBJ1-1, with TRBD1 as a possible D gene (5 bases). The CDR3 consists of 14 residues. Germline V gene data show CDR1 as SGHAT and CDR2 as FQNNGV. The V end lost 2 bases, the J end lost 1 base, and 8 bases lay between the germline ends. CDR3 sequence reads: CASSLSRANTEAFF. CDR3 bases: TGTGCCAGCAGCTTATCCAGGGCGAACACTGAAGCTTTCTTT.

The genes are TRBV3-1 (or the pseudogene TRBV3-2) and TRBJ2-7; no clear D gene. V was clipped by 0 bases and J by 6 bases, with 9 bases between them. Germline-derived CDR1 and CDR2 are LGHDT and YNNKEL (reference sequence). The CDR3 is 13 residues long. The DNA of the CDR3 is TGTGCCAGCAGCCAAGATCGAGCACTCGAGCAGTACTTC. Residues: CASSQDRALEQYF.

The chain recombines TRBV3-1 (or the pseudogene TRBV3-2) with TRBJ2-1, with no clear D. Germline V CDR1 and CDR2: LGHDT, YNNKEL (reference sequence). This CDR3 contains 15 residues. With 0 bases removed from V and 9 bases from J, the gap between germline ends came to 15 bases. The CDR3 region is CASSQDPHQRSEQFF. CDR3 bases: TGTGCCAGCAGCCAAGATCCTCACCAACGGAGTGAGCAGTTCTTC.

The V call is TRBV28, the J call TRBJ1-2; 7 bases map to TRBD1. V gave up 5 bases and J gave up 8 bases; unmatched junction bases: 17. Germline assignment: CDR1 MDHEN and CDR2 SYDVKM. CDR3 length: 16 amino acids. The CDR3 coding sequence is TGTGCCAGCAGTCCCATTATGGCAGGGGGTAGAGGAGGCTACACCTTC. Amino acids: CASSPIMAGGRGGYTF.

V gene TRBV10-1 combines with J gene TRBJ2-7; possible D gene TRBD1, 6 bases. V gave up 7 bases and J gave up 4 bases, with 23 bases separating them. CDR1 and CDR2 (germline): WNHNN, SYGVQD (reference sequence). The CDR3 runs to 16 residues. As DNA, the CDR3 is TGCGCCAGCATCCCTTTGGCCCGGTGCAGGGGTTACGAGCAGTACTTC. This gives the protein CASIPLARCRGYEQYF.

This clone came up once. The chain has TRBV7-2 and TRBJ2-1, with D possibly being TRBD2 (6 bases). V was pared by 5 bases and J by 4 bases, with 18 bases between. The CDR3 totals 16 residues. Germline assignment: CDR1 SGHTA and CDR2 FQGNSA. CDR3 in DNA: TGTGCCAGCAGCCTAATGGGCGGGGTCGGTTACAATGAGCAGTTCTTC. Its protein product is CASSLMGGVGYNEQFF.

The CDR3 DNA sequence: TGTGCCAGCTCACCTAATCCGGGACTAGCGTACTACGAGCAGTACTTC. Translating it yields CASSPNPGLAYYEQYF. The gene calls are TRBV18 and TRBJ2-7; 10 bases are a match to TRBD2. Germline CDR1 is KGHSH and CDR2 is LQKENI. CDR3 length: 16 residues. Germline trimming cut 3 bases from V and 3 bases from J; bases unmatched to any gene: 8.

The rearrangement uses TRBV5-6 and TRBJ2-1; the D gene is possibly TRBD2 (5 bases). The CDR3 contains 13 residues. V was clipped by 1 base and J by 7 bases, with 9 bases between them. CDR1 is SGHDT, CDR2 YYEEEE, per germline. In nucleotides, the CDR3 is TGTGCCAGCAGCTTGACTAGTGGAAATGAGCAGTTCTTC. The encoded protein is CASSLTSGNEQFF.

The chain couples TRBV6-1 to TRBJ2-1, with 14 bases matching TRBD2. From germline, CDR1 is MNHNS and CDR2 SASEGT. The CDR3 extends over 19 amino acids. V was pared by 1 base and J by 1 base, with 6 bases of the junction left unmatched. CDR3 sequence reads: CASSEGLAGGLGSYNEQFF. The CDR3 coding sequence is TGTGCCAGCAGTGAAGGACTAGCGGGAGGGCTGGGGTCCTACAATGAGCAGTTCTTC.

The rearrangement uses TRBV7-2 and TRBJ1-2; D not certain. V lost 4 bases, J lost 6 bases, and 21 bases lay in between. The CDR3 contains 16 residues. Germline loops: CDR1 SGHTA, CDR2 FQGNSA. The CDR3 loop is CASSSLRPPGHNGYTF. The CDR3 coding sequence is TGTGCCAGCAGCTCTTTAAGACCCCCCGGGCACAATGGCTACACCTTC.